The clone carrying this TCR beta chain was seen just once. What it recognizes is unknown. This sample was included in a study of immune heterogeneity within non-small cell lung tumors. Template input was genomic DNA from bulk tumor (roughly 600 ng per sample). Several biopsies per primary tumor, spaced far apart, were taken during surgery. Samples came from untreated patients having curative surgery for newly diagnosed non-small cell lung cancer. The donors had newly diagnosed non-small cell lung cancer and underwent surgery intended to cure it. Study findings and constraints: Site-unique high-frequency clones occurred alongside identical dominant CDR3 beta clonotypes that recurred across tumor sites within a patient.

Multiplex PCR (32 V and 13 J primers) was used to amplify the TCR beta CDR3. TCRdb used MiXCR to reprocess the multiplex PCR reads, holding one entry per CDR3 protein. The data contain some 19,000 distinct CDR3 sequences, around 27% of them seen just once; the ten biggest clones take up under 4.5%. Trimming removed 4 bases at V and 6 bases at J, with 15 bases between. The CDR3 loop spans 13 amino acids. Germline values: CDR1 DFQATT, CDR2 SNEGSKA (reference sequence). The receptor was isolated from a man aged 40-50 years with non-small cell lung cancer. The source material was lung tumor tissue. J is TRBJ1-2 and V is TRBV20-1; D is unresolved. CDR3: CSATATWADGYTF. Here the CDR3 DNA reads TGCAGTGCTACGGCGACATGGGCGGATGGCTACACCTTC.